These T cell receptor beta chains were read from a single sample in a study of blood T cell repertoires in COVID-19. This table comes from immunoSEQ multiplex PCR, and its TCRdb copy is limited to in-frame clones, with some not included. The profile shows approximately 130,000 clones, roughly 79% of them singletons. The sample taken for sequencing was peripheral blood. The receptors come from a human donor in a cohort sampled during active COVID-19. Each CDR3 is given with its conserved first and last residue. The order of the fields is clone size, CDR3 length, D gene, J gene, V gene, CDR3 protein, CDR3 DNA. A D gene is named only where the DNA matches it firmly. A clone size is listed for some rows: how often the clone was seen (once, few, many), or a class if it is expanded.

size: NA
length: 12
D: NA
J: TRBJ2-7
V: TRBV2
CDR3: CASNQRSYEQYF
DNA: TGTGCCAGCAACCAGCGTTCGTACGAGCAGTACTTC

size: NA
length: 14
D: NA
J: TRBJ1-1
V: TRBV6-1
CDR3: CASSEMGGGTEAFF
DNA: TGTGCCAGCAGTGAAATGGGAGGGGGCACTGAAGCTTTCTTT

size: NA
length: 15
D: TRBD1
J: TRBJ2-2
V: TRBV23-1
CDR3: CASSRGDRTGGELFF
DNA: TGCGCCAGCAGTCGAGGGGACAGGACGGGGGGGGAGCTGTTTTTT

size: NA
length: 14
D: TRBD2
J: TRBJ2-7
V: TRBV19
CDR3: CASSPAGVGYEQYF
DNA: TGTGCCAGTAGTCCCGCGGGAGTAGGATACGAGCAGTACTTC

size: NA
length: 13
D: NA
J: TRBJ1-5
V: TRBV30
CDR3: CAWEDSLNQPQHF
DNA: TGTGCCTGGGAAGACAGCCTGAATCAGCCCCAGCATTTT

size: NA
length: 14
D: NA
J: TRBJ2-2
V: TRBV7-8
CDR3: CASSPYLRAGELFF
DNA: NA

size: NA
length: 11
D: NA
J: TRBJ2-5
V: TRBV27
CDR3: CASRLQETQYF
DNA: TGTGCCAGCAGACTACAAGAGACCCAGTACTTC

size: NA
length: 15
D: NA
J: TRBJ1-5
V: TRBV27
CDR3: CASSSAGLVNQPQHF
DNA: TGTGCCAGCAGTTCCGCAGGGTTGGTCAATCAGCCCCAGCATTTT

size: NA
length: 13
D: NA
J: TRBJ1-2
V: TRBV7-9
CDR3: CASSLAGNYGYTF
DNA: TGTGCCAGCAGCTTGGCAGGGAACTATGGCTACACCTTC

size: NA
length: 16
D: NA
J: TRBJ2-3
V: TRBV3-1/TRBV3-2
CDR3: CASSHHIQGDTDTQYF
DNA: TGTGCCAGCAGCCATCATATACAGGGAGATACGGATACGCAGTATTTT

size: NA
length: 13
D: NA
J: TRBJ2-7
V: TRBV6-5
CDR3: CASSIADSYEQYF
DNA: TGTGCCAGCAGTATAGCGGACTCCTACGAGCAGTACTTC

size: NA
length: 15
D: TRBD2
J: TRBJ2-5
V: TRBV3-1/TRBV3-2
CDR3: CASTRSGGDGETQYF
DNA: TGTGCCAGCACCAGGAGCGGGGGGGATGGGGAGACCCAGTACTTC

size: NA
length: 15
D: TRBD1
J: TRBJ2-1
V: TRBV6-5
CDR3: CASNLDRDPYNEQFF
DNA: TGTGCCAGCAACCTTGACAGGGACCCCTACAATGAGCAGTTCTTC

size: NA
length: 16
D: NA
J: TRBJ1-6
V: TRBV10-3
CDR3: CAISDLGAGYNSPLHF
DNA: TGTGCCATCAGTGATTTGGGGGCAGGCTATAATTCACCCCTCCACTTT

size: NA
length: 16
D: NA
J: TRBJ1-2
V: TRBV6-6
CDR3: CASRPRGALSIDGYTF
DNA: TGTGCCAGCCGTCCCCGGGGGGCCTTATCGATCGATGGCTACACCTTC

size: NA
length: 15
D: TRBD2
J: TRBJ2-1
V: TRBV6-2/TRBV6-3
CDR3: CASSYSVGGVFEQFF
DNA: TGTGCCAGCAGTTACTCGGTGGGGGGGGTCTTTGAGCAGTTCTTC

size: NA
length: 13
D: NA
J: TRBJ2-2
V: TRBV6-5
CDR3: CASSYSNSGELFF
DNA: TGTGCCAGCAGTTACTCCAACTCCGGGGAGCTGTTTTTT

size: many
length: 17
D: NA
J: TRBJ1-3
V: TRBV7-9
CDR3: CASSRNDPNRAGNTIYF
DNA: TGTGCCAGCAGCCGAAACGACCCAAACAGGGCAGGAAACACCATATATTTT

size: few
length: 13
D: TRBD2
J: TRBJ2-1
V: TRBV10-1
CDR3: CASSGTSGNEQFF
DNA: TGCGCCAGCAGTGGGACTAGCGGGAATGAGCAGTTCTTC

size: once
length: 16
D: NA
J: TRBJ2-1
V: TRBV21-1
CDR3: CASSKRRGCSYNEQFF
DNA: TGTGCCAGCTCTAAGAGGCGGGGCTGCTCCTACAATGAGCAGTTCTTC

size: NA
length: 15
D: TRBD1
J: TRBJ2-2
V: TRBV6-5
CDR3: CASSSGQGFGGELFF
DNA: TGTGCCAGCAGTTCCGGACAGGGGTTCGGCGGGGAGCTGTTTTTT

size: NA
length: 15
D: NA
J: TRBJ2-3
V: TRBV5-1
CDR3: CASSLDGQSTDTQYF
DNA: TGCGCCAGCAGCTTGGACGGACAAAGCACAGATACGCAGTATTTT

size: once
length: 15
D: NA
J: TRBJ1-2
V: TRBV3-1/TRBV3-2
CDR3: CASSQDGAQARRYTF
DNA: TGTGCCAGCAGCCAAGATGGGGCACAAGCACGTCGCTACACCTTC

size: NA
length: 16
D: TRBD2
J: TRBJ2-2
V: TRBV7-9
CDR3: CASSPRGGPGTGELFF
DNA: TGTGCCAGCAGTCCCCGGGGGGGACCGGGCACCGGGGAGCTGTTTTTT

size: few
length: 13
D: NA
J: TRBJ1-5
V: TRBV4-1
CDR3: CASSKRADQPQHF
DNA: TGCGCCAGCAGTAAGAGGGCGGATCAGCCCCAGCATTTT

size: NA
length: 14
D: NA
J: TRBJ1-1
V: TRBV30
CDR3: CAWSSGTGDTEAFF
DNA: TGTGCCTGGAGTTCCGGGACGGGGGACACTGAAGCTTTCTTT

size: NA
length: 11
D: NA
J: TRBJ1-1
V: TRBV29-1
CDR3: CSVQRGTEAFF
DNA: TGCAGCGTCCAAAGGGGCACTGAAGCTTTCTTT

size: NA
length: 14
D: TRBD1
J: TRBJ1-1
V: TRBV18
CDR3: CASRGQGSNTEAFF
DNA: TGTGCCAGCCGAGGACAGGGGTCGAACACTGAAGCTTTCTTT

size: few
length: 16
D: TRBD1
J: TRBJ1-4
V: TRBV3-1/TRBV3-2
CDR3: CASSDRGLRGNEKLFF
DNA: TGTGCCAGCAGCGACAGGGGACTCAGGGGAAATGAAAAACTGTTTTTT

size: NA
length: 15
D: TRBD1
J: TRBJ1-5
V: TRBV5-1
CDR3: CASSPTGTGSYPQHF
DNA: TGCGCCAGCAGCCCCACCGGGACAGGGAGTTACCCCCAGCATTTT

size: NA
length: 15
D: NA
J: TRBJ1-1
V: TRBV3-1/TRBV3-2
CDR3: CASSPPKYSSFEAFF
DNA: TGTGCCAGCAGCCCGCCAAAGTATTCGAGCTTTGAAGCTTTCTTT

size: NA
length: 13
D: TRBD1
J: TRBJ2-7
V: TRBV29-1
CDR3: CSVGQGTTYEQYF
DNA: TGCAGCGTGGGACAGGGGACCACCTACGAGCAGTACTTC

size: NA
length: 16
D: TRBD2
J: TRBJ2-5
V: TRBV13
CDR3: CASSLGSSGGLETQYF
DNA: TGTGCCAGCAGCTTAGGTTCTAGCGGGGGTTTGGAGACCCAGTACTTC

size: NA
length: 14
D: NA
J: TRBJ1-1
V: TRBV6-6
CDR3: CASSPPARGTEAFF
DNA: TGTGCCAGCAGTCCCCCAGCGCGTGGCACTGAAGCTTTCTTT

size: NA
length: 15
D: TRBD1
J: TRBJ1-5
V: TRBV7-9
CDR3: CASSLSSGGPEPQHF
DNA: TGTGCCAGCAGCTTGAGCTCAGGGGGCCCGGAGCCCCAGCATTTT

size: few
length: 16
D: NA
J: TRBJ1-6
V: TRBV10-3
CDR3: CAISGIAAVKGSPLHF
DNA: TGTGCCATCAGTGGAATCGCGGCAGTGAAAGGTTCACCCCTCCACTTT

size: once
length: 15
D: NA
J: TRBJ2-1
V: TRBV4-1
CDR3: CASSQGPGEPYEQFF
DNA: TGCGCCAGCAGCCAAGGCCCCGGTGAGCCATATGAGCAGTTCTTC

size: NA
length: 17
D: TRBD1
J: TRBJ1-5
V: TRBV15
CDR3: CATSRDRGWNSNQPQHF
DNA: TGTGCCACCAGCAGAGACAGGGGGTGGAACAGCAATCAGCCCCAGCATTTT

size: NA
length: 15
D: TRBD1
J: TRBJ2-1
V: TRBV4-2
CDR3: CASSQRTGERNEQFF
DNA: TGTGCCAGCAGCCAACGGACAGGGGAACGGAATGAGCAGTTCTTC

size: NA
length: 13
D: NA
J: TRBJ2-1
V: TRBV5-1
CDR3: CASSLAENSSKFF
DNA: TGCGCCAGCAGCTTGGCCGAGAACTCGTCCAAGTTCTTC

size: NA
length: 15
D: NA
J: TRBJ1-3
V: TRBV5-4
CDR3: CASSFRQASGNTIYF
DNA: TGTGCCAGCAGCTTTCGGCAGGCCTCTGGAAACACCATATATTTT

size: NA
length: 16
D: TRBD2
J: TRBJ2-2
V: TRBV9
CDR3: CASSVDGGANTGELFF
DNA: TGTGCCAGCAGCGTGGACGGGGGGGCCAACACCGGGGAGCTGTTTTTT

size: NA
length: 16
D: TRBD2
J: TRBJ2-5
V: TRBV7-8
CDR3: CASSHIGSGGKETQYF
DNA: TGTGCCAGCAGCCACATCGGCAGCGGGGGCAAAGAGACCCAGTACTTC

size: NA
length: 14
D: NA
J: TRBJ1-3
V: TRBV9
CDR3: CASSVMGAGNTIYF
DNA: TGTGCCAGCAGCGTAATGGGAGCTGGAAACACCATATATTTT